This T cell receptor (beta chain) was obtained from a study of PD-1 blockade in classical Hodgkin lymphoma. TCRdb keeps only in-frame clones here, not all; method: immunoSEQ multiplex PCR. The sample contains approximately 24,000 clones, around 80% of which appear only once. Indicated time point: cycle 4 day 1 (C4D1), after 5 to 7 weeks of nivolumab. No patient escaped relapse after autologous stem cell transplantation, and brentuximab vedotin exposure varied. Deletions cut 3 bases from V and 1 base from J, with 6 bases between. The CDR3 covers 13 residues. Germline values: CDR1 MNHEY, CDR2 SMNVEV (reference sequence).

The receptor was isolated from a human donor with classical Hodgkin lymphoma. The chain has TRBV27 and TRBJ1-1, with D perhaps matching TRBD1 (6 bases). The specimen comprised peripheral blood mononuclear cells (PBMCs), sampled before the fourth cycle of nivolumab. The CDR3 DNA reads as TGTGCCAGCAGTTTGGGGGCGAACACTGAAGCTTTCTTT. Translation: CASSLGANTEAFF.